Below are 5 T cell receptor beta chains sequenced from a single sample in a study of control samples from healthy donors and cancer patients. Method: immunoSEQ multiplex PCR; TCRdb's copy keeps in-frame clones and lacks some. The data show roughly 150,000 clones, over 85% seen once. Material: blood. The receptors derive from a man aged 50 to 59 in good health.

J is TRBJ2-3 and V is TRBV7-9; no firm D call. The germline V and J ends were trimmed by 5 bases and 2 bases, with 11 bases remaining between them. Germline lookup yields CDR1 SEHNR and CDR2 FQNEAQ (reference sequence). The CDR3 length is 14 residues. The CDR3 nucleotides are TGTGCCAGCAGCCAGGCCACGGACACAGATACGCAGTATTTT. Residues: CASSQATDTDTQYF.

This chain joins TRBV18 and TRBJ2-7, with 9 bases lining up with TRBD1. This CDR3 has 14 amino acids. The germline V gene has CDR1 KGHSH and CDR2 LQKENI. V gave up 5 bases and J gave up 2 bases; unmatched junction bases: 4. CDR3 residues: CASSSGTGTYEQYF. Written as DNA, the CDR3 is TGTGCCAGCTCATCCGGGACAGGGACCTACGAGCAGTACTTC.

The rearrangement uses TRBV15 and TRBJ2-7, with TRBD2 matching over 9 bases. V shed 4 bases and J 3 bases; nucleotides not matched to a gene: 10. CDR3 length equals 16 residues. Germline CDR1 is LNHNV and CDR2 is YYDKDF (reference sequence). As DNA, the CDR3 is TGTGCCACCAGCAAGCCGACTAGCGGACGGGTCTACGAGCAGTACTTC. This sequence encodes CATSKPTSGRVYEQYF.

This chain links TRBV28 with TRBJ1-5, with TRBD1 identical over 8 bases. The CDR3 totals 17 residues. Unmatched junction bases numbered 6, after V lost 2 bases and J lost 0 bases. Germline V gene sequence: CDR1 MDHEN, CDR2 SYDVKM. CDR3 residues: CASSLIARGHSNQPQHF. DNA for the CDR3: TGTGCCAGCAGTTTAATCGCCAGGGGGCATAGCAATCAGCCCCAGCATTTT.

This clone has just one count. The DNA for the CDR3 is TGTGCCAGTACCACTGGGGGGGACTCCTACAATGAGCAGTTCTTC. Protein product: CASTTGGDSYNEQFF. The J gene is TRBJ2-1, the V gene TRBV7-8; 7 bases align to TRBD2. Losses at the gene ends were 9 bases for V and 0 bases for J; bases not matched to a gene: 8. The CDR3 extends over 15 amino acids. Germline CDR1 reads SGHVS; CDR2 reads FQNEAQ.